The clone carrying this T cell receptor (beta chain) was observed a single time. Antigen unknown. The data belong to a study of OX40 agonist ivuxolimab in advanced cancers. Turning to the study itself: Enrolled patients in dose escalation had cancers that were hepatocellular carcinoma, melanoma, renal cell or head and neck cancer.

Germline CDR1 SGHNT, CDR2 YENEEA. The CDR3 loop spans 14 amino acids. The junction had 4 bases not matched to a gene; V was cut back by 2 bases and J by 5 bases. Study-level findings and limits: CD8+ T cells averaged more expanded clones than CD4+.

Here immunoSEQ multiplex PCR was the method, and the copy in TCRdb shows in-frame clones only, minus some. Of some 70,000 clones in the sample, 88% were seen once. V gene TRBV11-3 combines with J gene TRBJ2-7; 9 bases fit TRBD1. The TCR originated in an adult with an advanced solid tumor such as melanoma, head and neck, liver or kidney cancer. The sequenced sample was CD4+ or CD8+ T cells sorted from blood, obtained in a trial of the OX40 agonist ivuxolimab. CDR3 DNA: TGTGCCAGCAGCTTACCCGGGACAGGGCACGAGCAGTACTTC. Protein product: CASSLPGTGHEQYF.